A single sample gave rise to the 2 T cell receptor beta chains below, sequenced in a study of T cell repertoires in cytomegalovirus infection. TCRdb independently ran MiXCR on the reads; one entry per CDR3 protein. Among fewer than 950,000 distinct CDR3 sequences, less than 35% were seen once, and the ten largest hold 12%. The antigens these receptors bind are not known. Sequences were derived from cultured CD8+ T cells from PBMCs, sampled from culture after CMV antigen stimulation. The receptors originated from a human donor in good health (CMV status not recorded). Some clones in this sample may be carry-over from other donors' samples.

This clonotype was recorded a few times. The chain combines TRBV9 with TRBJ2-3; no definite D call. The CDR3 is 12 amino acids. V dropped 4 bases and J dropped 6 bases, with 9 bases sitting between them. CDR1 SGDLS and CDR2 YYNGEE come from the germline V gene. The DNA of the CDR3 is TGTGCCAGCAGCTTTCCCGATGATACGCAGTATTTT. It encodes CASSFPDDTQYF. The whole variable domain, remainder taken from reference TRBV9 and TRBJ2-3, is DSGVTQTPKHLITATGQRVTLRCSPRSGDLSVYWYQQSLDQGLQFLIQYYNGEERAKGNILERFSAQQFPDLHSELNLSSLELGDSALYFCASSFPDDTQYFGPGTRLTVL.

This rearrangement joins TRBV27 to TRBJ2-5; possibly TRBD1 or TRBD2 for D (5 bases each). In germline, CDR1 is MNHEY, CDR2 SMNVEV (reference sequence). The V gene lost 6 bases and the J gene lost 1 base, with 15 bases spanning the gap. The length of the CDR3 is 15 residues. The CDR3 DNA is TGTGCCAGCAGCTACATAGGGGAGATCCAAGAGACCCAGTACTTC. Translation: CASSYIGEIQETQYF.